This record concerns one T cell receptor beta chain sequence. Its antigen is not known. The CDR3 consists of 13 residues. Germline loops: CDR1 SGHTS, CDR2 YDEGEE. V lost 0 bases to trimming and J lost 9 bases; unmatched junction nucleotides: 1. This entry comes from a study of OX40 agonist ivuxolimab in advanced cancers. Study-wide background: Patients with hepatocellular carcinoma, melanoma, renal cell or head and neck cancer made up the dose-escalation patients. Study-level results: More expanded clones were seen, on average, in CD8+ T cells than in CD4+. The authors did not determine the antigen specificity of the expanded peripheral T cells.

Assay: immunoSEQ multiplex PCR; the TCRdb copy retains only in-frame clones and omits some. The data contain around 150,000 clones, around nine tenths of them singletons. This receptor was identified in an adult with an advanced solid tumor such as melanoma, head and neck, liver or kidney cancer. The material was CD4+ or CD8+ T cells sorted from blood, obtained in a trial of the OX40 agonist ivuxolimab. The chain employs TRBV5-8 and TRBJ1-1; 11 bases are shared with TRBD1. CDR3 region: CASSLADRGQAFF. In nucleotides, the CDR3 is TGTGCCAGCAGCTTGGCGGACAGGGGGCAAGCTTTCTTT.